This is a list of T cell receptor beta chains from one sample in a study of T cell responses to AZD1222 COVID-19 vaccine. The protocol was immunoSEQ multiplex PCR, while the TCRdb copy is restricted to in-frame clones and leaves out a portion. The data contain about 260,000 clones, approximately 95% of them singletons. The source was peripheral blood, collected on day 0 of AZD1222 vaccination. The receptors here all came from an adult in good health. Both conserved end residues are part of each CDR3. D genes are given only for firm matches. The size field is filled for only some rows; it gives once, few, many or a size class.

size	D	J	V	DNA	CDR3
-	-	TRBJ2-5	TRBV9	TGTGCCAGCAGCGTAGCTCCAGGACGGATCGGAGAGACCCAGTACTTC	CASSVAPGRIGETQYF
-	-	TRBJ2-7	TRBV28	TGTGCCAGCACTCCTTCCGGCATTTCCTACGAGCAGTACTTC	CASTPSGISYEQYF
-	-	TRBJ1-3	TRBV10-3	TGTGCCACCACTCCTGTCCTGTTTCCGGGAAACACCATATATTTT	CATTPVLFPGNTIYF
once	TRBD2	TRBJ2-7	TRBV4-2	TGTGCCAGCAGCCAAGATCTTGGGAGGGACGAGCAGTACTTC	CASSQDLGRDEQYF
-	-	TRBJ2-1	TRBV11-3	TGTGCCAGCAGTTTCCGGGACTTCAATGAGCAGTTCTTC	CASSFRDFNEQFF
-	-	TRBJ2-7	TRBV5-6	TGTGCCAGCAGCTTGGCTACCTACGAGCAGTACTTC	CASSLATYEQYF
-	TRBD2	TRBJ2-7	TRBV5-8	TGTGCCAGCAGCTTGGGGTTGCGGGAGGACCTCTACGAGCAGTACTTC	CASSLGLREDLYEQYF
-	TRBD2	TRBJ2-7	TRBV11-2	TGTGCCAGCAGCGTCCTCCGGGGACTAACCCACGAGCAGTACTTC	CASSVLRGLTHEQYF
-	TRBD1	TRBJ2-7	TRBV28	TGTGCCAGCAGTTACAGGGGGTACGAGCAGTACTTC	CASSYRGYEQYF
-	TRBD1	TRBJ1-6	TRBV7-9	TGTGCCAGCAGCGTTCGGGACAGGGCTAATTCACCCCTCCACTTT	CASSVRDRANSPLHF
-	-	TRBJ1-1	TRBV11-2	TGTGCCAGCAGCTTAGGGATGGGGATACGAGAAGCTTTCTTT	CASSLGMGIREAFF
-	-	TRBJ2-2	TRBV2	TGTGCCAGCAGTGATGAAACCGGGGAGCTGTTTTTT	CASSDETGELFF